The 14 T cell receptor beta chains listed next were all sequenced from one sample in a study of T cells expressing NK-cell markers. TCRdb reanalyzed the 5' RACE reads, giving one entry per CDR3 protein sequence and no DNA. The table for this sample gives about 460,000 distinct CDR3 sequences. Sequencing was performed on blood T cells: a sorted CD56 or NKG2C T cell subset, CD4+ or CD8+ T cells, or bulk PBMC T cells (not recorded which). Source of these receptors: a woman aged 45-59 years in good health.

The chain's CDR3 is CASSPDAGHGANVLTF. The chain is built from TRBV28 and TRBJ2-6; there is no DNA to check the TCRdb D call of TRBD1. Germline CDR1 reads MDHEN; CDR2 reads SYDVKM. The CDR3 spans 16 residues.

The gene calls are TRBV7-9 and TRBJ2-4. The V gene's germline CDR1 is SEHNR and CDR2 FQNEAQ (reference sequence). The CDR3 length is 16 residues. The CDR3 here is CASSLLSGVAKNIQYF.

The chain uses TRBV24-1 and TRBJ2-2; TCRdb selects TRBD1, and the lack of DNA leaves this call unchecked. Germline V CDR1 and CDR2: KGHDR, SFDVKD. The CDR3 sequence is 16 residues long. CDR3 region: CATSDLQGLYTGELFF.

This chain links TRBV15 with TRBJ2-7; the D call from TCRdb, TRBD1, cannot be confirmed without DNA. Germline CDR1 and CDR2: LNHNV and YYDKDF (reference sequence). The CDR3 spans 16 residues. CDR3 in amino acids: CATSSPDRGITYEQYF.

The CDR3 sequence: CASSLAGTSGILEQFF. The J gene is TRBJ2-1, the V gene TRBV7-2; TCRdb's D call, TRBD2, is unchecked because there is no DNA. CDR3 size: 16 residues. Germline V gives CDR1 SGHTA, CDR2 FQGNSA.

This chain joins TRBV28 and TRBJ2-1; TCRdb outputs TRBD2, but without DNA this stays unchecked. CDR3 length: 16 amino acids. Germline-derived CDR1 and CDR2 are MDHEN and SYDVKM. The chain's CDR3 is CASSPQAGGGLNEQFF.

V gene TRBV12-3 or TRBV12-4 combines with J gene TRBJ2-3; checking the TCRdb D call of TRBD2 is not possible without DNA. The CDR3 totals 14 residues. CDR3 in amino acids: CASSLRRGTDTQYF.

The J gene is TRBJ1-1, the V gene TRBV19; checking the TCRdb D call of TRBD1 is not possible without DNA. The CDR3 is 14 amino acids. CDR1 is LNHDA, CDR2 SQIVND, per germline (reference sequence). The CDR3 region is CASSHDRGGTEAFF. The variable domain in full, completed from reference TRBV19 and TRBJ1-1, reads DGGITQSPKYLFRKEGQNVTLSCEQNLNHDAMYWYRQDPGQGLRLIYYSQIVNDFQKGDIAEGYSVSREKKESFPLTVTSAQKNPTAFYLCASSHDRGGTEAFFGQGTRLTVV.

V and J are TRBV4-2 and TRBJ2-5; TCRdb selects TRBD2, and the lack of DNA leaves this call unchecked. CDR1 LGHNA and CDR2 YNFKEQ come from the germline V gene. The CDR3 has 16 residues. The CDR3 region is CASSQGVAGGPETQYF.

The chain has TRBV12-5 and TRBJ2-1; absent DNA, TCRdb's TRBD1 call cannot be checked. CDR3 length: 12 amino acids. Germline values: CDR1 LGHNT, CDR2 FRNRAP. The CDR3 region is CASGPDRNEQFF.

V is TRBV20-1 and J is TRBJ1-5. There are 14 residues in the CDR3. CDR1 is DFQATT, CDR2 SNEGSKA, per germline (reference sequence). CDR3 sequence reads: CSARENRGGQPQHF.

The chain has TRBV20-1 and TRBJ1-2; TCRdb proposes TRBD1, but this gene call is untestable without DNA. The length of the CDR3 is 11 residues. Germline CDR1 is DFQATT and CDR2 is SNEGSKA (reference sequence). CDR3 loop: CITDRSYGYTF.

This chain connects TRBV4-1 to TRBJ2-1; with no DNA, the TCRdb D assignment of TRBD2 cannot be verified. Looked up from germline, CDR1 is MGHRA and CDR2 is YSYEKL. The length of the CDR3 is 18 residues. CDR3 sequence: CASSQERGRLAAYNEQFF.

J is TRBJ2-7 and V is TRBV7-8; TCRdb calls TRBD2, which cannot be checked without DNA. The germline V gene encodes CDR1 SGHVS and CDR2 FQNEAQ. CDR3 size: 15 residues. CDR3 sequence reads: CASSSRTSGSYEQYF.